These T cell receptor beta chains were read from a single sample in a study of blood T cell repertoires in COVID-19. The protocol was immunoSEQ multiplex PCR, while the TCRdb copy is restricted to in-frame clones and leaves out a portion. The sample lists some 100,000 clones, just over 85% occurring once. Sequencing was done on a sample of peripheral blood. The receptors stem from a human donor in a cohort sampled during active COVID-19. Both conserved end residues are part of each CDR3. A D gene is named only where the DNA matches it firmly. Some rows mark clone size as missing; the rest say once, few, many or name a class of expanded clone.

TRBJ2-1	.	TRBV7-2	.	TGTGCCAGCAGCTTAGTTATAGGGGGGGGCAATGAGCAGTTCTTC	CASSLVIGGGNEQFF
TRBJ1-1	.	TRBV3-1/TRBV3-2	.	TGTGCCAGCAGCCTACGAGCTGCGGACACTGAAGCTTTCTTT	CASSLRAADTEAFF
TRBJ2-7	.	TRBV28	.	TGTGCCAGCAGTTTTCCCCAGCTAGACAGCTCCTACGAGCAGTACTTC	CASSFPQLDSSYEQYF
TRBJ1-6	.	TRBV28	.	TGTGCCAGCAGCGTACAGGAGTGGAATTCACCCCTCCACTTT	CASSVQEWNSPLHF
TRBJ2-2	.	TRBV10-1	TRBD2	TGCGCCAGCGGGCCTAGCGGGAGTACCGGGGAGCTGTTTTTT	CASGPSGSTGELFF
TRBJ1-3	.	TRBV7-8	.	TGTGCCAGCAGCTCATTACAGGTGAACTCTGGAAACACCATATATTTT	CASSSLQVNSGNTIYF
TRBJ1-2	.	TRBV29-1	TRBD1	TGCAGCGTTAAGGACAGGGGGAACTATGGCTACACCTTC	CSVKDRGNYGYTF
TRBJ1-1	.	TRBV3-1/TRBV3-2	.	TGTGCCAGCAGCCAACTATCGGGGGGGAGCACTGAAGCTTTCTTT	CASSQLSGGSTEAFF
TRBJ2-6	.	TRBV28	TRBD2	TGTGCCAGCAGACGACGGACTAGCGGAATCTCTGGGGCCAACGTCCTGACTTTC	CASRRRTSGISGANVLTF
TRBJ2-2	.	TRBV11-3	.	TGTGCCAGCAGCTTATATGGGCACACCGGGGAGCTGTTTTTT	CASSLYGHTGELFF
TRBJ1-2	.	TRBV4-1	TRBD1	TGCGCCAGCAGCCAAGATGGGACAGGGGGGTTCTATGGCTACACCTTC	CASSQDGTGGFYGYTF
TRBJ2-7	.	TRBV11-2	TRBD1	TGTGCCAGCGGACGATACAGGGGGAGCTACGAGCAGTACTTC	CASGRYRGSYEQYF
TRBJ1-3	.	TRBV28	.	TGTGCCAGCGCATTGCTTGGGGGCGGAAACACCATATATTTT	CASALLGGGNTIYF
TRBJ1-4	.	TRBV12-3/TRBV12-4	.	TGTGCCAGCGGTGCGAGCAATGAAAAACTGTTTTTT	CASGASNEKLFF
TRBJ1-3	.	TRBV7-9	.	TGTGCCAGCAGACCTCAGGAGGCTGGAAACACCATATATTTT	CASRPQEAGNTIYF
TRBJ1-6	.	TRBV5-6	.	TGTGCCAGCACACAATTCTCCTATAATTCACCCCTCCACTTT	CASTQFSYNSPLHF
TRBJ1-2	.	TRBV29-1	.	TGCAGCGTCCGCGGGAACTCATATGGCTACACCTTC	CSVRGNSYGYTF
TRBJ2-6	once	TRBV5-5	.	TGTGCCAGCAGCTTGTTCCCGTCTGGGGCCAACGTCCTGACTTTC	CASSLFPSGANVLTF
TRBJ1-6	.	TRBV5-6	TRBD1	TGTGCCAGCCGGGGGGGACAGGGGAACGCACCCCTCCACTTT	CASRGGQGNAPLHF
TRBJ2-7	.	TRBV14	.	TGTGCCAGCAGCCAAGTGGAGGGGTTTAACGAGCAGTACTTC	CASSQVEGFNEQYF
TRBJ2-1	.	TRBV4-1	.	TGCGCCAGCAGCCAAGTAAATCTCGACAGGAAAACGAATCAGCAGTTCTTC	CASSQVNLDRKTNQQFF
TRBJ2-7	.	TRBV7-9	.	TGTGCCAGCAGCTTCCCCTGGGGAGGAAACGAGCAGTACTTC	CASSFPWGGNEQYF
TRBJ1-1	few	TRBV4-1	TRBD1	TGCGCCAGCAGCCCACACAGGGGGCAAGGCACTGAAGCTTTCTTT	CASSPHRGQGTEAFF
TRBJ1-2	.	TRBV7-9	TRBD1	TGTGCCAGCAGCTTGACTAACAGGGGCAGAGGATACTATGGCTACACCTTC	CASSLTNRGRGYYGYTF
TRBJ1-1	once	TRBV9	.	TGTGCCAGCAGCGTAGTTCTGCGGTTGAACACTGAAGCTTTCTTT	CASSVVLRLNTEAFF